These T cell receptor beta chains were read from a single sample in a study of blood T cell repertoires in COVID-19. This table comes from immunoSEQ multiplex PCR, and its TCRdb copy is limited to in-frame clones, with some not included. The sample has more than 45,000 clones, 82% seen once. Specimen: peripheral blood. Receptors were obtained from an older woman with acute or convalescent COVID-19. CDR3s leave out the opening cysteine and the closing phenylalanine or tryptophan. Size tells how often a clone was seen (once, few, many) or the class of an expanded clone, and some rows leave it out.

J | V | size | CDR3
TRBJ1-1 | TRBV6-5 | - | ASSYSWRGLNTEAF
TRBJ2-2 | TRBV7-2 | - | ASEWRGNTGELF
TRBJ2-3 | TRBV3-1/TRBV3-2 | - | ASSPTSGGQGNTQY
TRBJ1-2 | TRBV19 | - | ASSSDHRVFSGYT
TRBJ1-6 | TRBV19 | - | ASSIGGGGNSPLH
TRBJ2-1 | TRBV19 | - | ASTPQLLDNEQF
TRBJ2-7 | TRBV7-2 | - | ASSVSGGLSYEQY
TRBJ1-1 | TRBV7-9 | - | ASWSGTEAF
TRBJ2-3 | TRBV9 | - | ASSVEGRRGGLYTDTQY
TRBJ2-1 | TRBV5-6 | - | ASSLGLAGGPSNEQF
TRBJ1-5 | TRBV29-1 | few | SVEAAGEPQH